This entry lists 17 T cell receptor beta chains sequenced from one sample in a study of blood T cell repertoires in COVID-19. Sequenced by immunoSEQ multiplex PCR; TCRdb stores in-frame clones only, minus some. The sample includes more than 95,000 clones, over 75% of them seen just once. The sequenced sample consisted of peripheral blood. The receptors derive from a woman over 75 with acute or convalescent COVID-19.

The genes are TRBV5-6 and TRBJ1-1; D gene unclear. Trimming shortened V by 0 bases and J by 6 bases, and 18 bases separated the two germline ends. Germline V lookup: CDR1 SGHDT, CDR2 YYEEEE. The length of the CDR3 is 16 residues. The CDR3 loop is CASSLGAGVAGAEAFF. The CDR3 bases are TGTGCCAGCAGCTTGGGGGCTGGGGTAGCGGGCGCTGAAGCTTTCTTT.

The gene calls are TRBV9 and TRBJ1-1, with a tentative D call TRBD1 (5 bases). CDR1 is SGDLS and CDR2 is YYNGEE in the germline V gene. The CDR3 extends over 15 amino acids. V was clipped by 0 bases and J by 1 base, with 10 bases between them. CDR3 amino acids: CASSVGAGWNTEAFF. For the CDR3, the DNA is TGTGCCAGCAGCGTAGGTGCAGGGTGGAACACTGAAGCTTTCTTT. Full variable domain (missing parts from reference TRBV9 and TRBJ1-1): DSGVTQTPKHLITATGQRVTLRCSPRSGDLSVYWYQQSLDQGLQFLIQYYNGEERAKGNILERFSAQQFPDLHSELNLSSLELGDSALYFCASSVGAGWNTEAFFGQGTRLTVV.

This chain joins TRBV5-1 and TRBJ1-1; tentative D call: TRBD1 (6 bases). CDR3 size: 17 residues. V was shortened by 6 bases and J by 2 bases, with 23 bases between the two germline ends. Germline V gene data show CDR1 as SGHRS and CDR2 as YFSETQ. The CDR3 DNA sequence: TGCGCCAGCATGCCTAGGGGGAGTGTTCCGGCCAACACTGAAGCTTTCTTT. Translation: CASMPRGSVPANTEAFF.

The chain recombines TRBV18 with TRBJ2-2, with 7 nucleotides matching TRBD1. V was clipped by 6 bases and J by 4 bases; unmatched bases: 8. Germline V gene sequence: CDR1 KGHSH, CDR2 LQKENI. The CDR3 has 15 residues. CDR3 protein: CASSTRQGSTGELFF. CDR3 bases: TGTGCCAGCTCCACTCGACAGGGAAGCACCGGGGAGCTGTTTTTT.

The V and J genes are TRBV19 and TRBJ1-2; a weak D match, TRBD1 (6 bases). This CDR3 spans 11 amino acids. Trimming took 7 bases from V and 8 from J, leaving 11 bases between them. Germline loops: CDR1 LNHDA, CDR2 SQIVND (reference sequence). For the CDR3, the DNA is TGTGCCAGTACCACAGGGCCCGGCTACACCTTC. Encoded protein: CASTTGPGYTF.

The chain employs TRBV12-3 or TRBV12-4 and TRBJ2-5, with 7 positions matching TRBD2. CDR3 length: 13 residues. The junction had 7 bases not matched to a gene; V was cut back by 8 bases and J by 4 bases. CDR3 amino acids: CASGITSVETQYF. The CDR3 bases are TGTGCCAGCGGAATAACTAGCGTAGAGACCCAGTACTTC.

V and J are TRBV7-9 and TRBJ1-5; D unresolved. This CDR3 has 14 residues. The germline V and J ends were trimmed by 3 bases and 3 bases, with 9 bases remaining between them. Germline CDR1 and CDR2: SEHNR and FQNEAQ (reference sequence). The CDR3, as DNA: TGTGCCAGCAGCTTGGGAGGAGACAATCAGCCCCAGCATTTT. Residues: CASSLGGDNQPQHF.

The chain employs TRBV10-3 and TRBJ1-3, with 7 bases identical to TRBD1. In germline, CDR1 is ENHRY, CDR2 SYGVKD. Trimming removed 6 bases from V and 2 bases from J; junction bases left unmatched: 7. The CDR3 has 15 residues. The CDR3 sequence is CAIRDFTGAGNTIYF. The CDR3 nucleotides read TGTGCCATCAGAGATTTCACAGGGGCTGGAAACACCATATATTTT.

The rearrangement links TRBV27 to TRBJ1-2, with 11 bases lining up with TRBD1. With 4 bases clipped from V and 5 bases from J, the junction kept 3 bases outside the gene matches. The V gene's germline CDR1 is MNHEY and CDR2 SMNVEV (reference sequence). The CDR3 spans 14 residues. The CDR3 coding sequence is TGTGCCAGCAGTTGGGACAGGGGGACGTATGGCTACACCTTC. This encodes CASSWDRGTYGYTF.

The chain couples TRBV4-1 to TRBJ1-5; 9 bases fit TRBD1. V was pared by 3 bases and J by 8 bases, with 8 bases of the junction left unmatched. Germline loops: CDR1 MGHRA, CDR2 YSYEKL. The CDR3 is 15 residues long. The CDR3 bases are TGCGCCAGCAGCCACCCGGACAGGGGAGAAAAGCCCCAGCATTTT. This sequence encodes CASSHPDRGEKPQHF.

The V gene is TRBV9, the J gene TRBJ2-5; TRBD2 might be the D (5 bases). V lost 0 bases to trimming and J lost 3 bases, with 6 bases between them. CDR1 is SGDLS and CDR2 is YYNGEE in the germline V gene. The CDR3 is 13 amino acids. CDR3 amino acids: CASSVDGKETQYF. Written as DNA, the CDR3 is TGTGCCAGCAGCGTAGACGGGAAAGAGACCCAGTACTTC.

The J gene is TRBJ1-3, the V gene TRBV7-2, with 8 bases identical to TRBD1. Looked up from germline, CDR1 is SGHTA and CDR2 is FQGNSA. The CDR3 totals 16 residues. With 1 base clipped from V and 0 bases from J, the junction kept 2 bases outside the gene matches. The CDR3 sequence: CASSLGDRSSGNTIYF. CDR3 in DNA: TGTGCCAGCAGCTTAGGGGACAGGAGCTCTGGAAACACCATATATTTT.

The CDR3 sequence: CASSRYTGELFF. CDR3 DNA: TGTGCCAGCAGCCGTTACACCGGGGAGCTGTTTTTT. The chain uses TRBV5-4 and TRBJ2-2; D gene unclear. Germline V lookup: CDR1 SGHNT, CDR2 YYREEE (reference sequence). This CDR3 has 12 amino acids. V gave up 4 bases and J gave up 3 bases, with 4 bases separating them.

CDR3 DNA sequence: TGTGCCAGCTACGCGGTCTGCTATAGCAATCAGCCCCAGCATTTT. This sequence encodes CASYAVCYSNQPQHF. This chain joins TRBV9 and TRBJ1-5, with D uncertain. There are 15 residues in the CDR3. V shed 7 bases and J shed 0 bases, with 14 bases lying between them. Looked up from germline, CDR1 is SGDLS and CDR2 is YYNGEE. Together with reference TRBV9 and TRBJ1-5, the CDR3 gives the full variable domain: DSGVTQTPKHLITATGQRVTLRCSPRSGDLSVYWYQQSLDQGLQFLIQYYNGEERAKGNILERFSAQQFPDLHSELNLSSLELGDSALYFCASYAVCYSNQPQHFGDGTRLSIL.

The CDR3 protein is CASSLADSERYEQYF. CDR3 sequence (DNA): TGTGCCAGCAGCTTAGCGGACTCAGAGAGATACGAGCAGTACTTC. The gene calls are TRBV7-2 and TRBJ2-7; D is possibly TRBD2 (5 bases). V was pared by 0 bases and J by 4 bases, with 13 bases between. The CDR3 consists of 15 residues. CDR1 SGHTA and CDR2 FQGNSA come from the germline V gene.

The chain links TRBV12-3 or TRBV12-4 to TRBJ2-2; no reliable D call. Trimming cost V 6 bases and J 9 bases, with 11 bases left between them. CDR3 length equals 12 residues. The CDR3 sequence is CASSRQVRELFF. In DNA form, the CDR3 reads TGTGCCAGCAGCCGGCAGGTTAGGGAGCTGTTTTTT.

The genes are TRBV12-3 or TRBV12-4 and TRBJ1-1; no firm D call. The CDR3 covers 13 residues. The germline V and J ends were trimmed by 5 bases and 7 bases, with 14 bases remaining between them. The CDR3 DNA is TGTGCCAGCAGTCCCCAGGTTCAGAGTGAAGCTTTCTTT. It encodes CASSPQVQSEAFF.